One sample yielded the 18 T cell receptor beta chains listed below, sequenced in a study of T cells expressing NK-cell markers. TCRdb derives one entry per CDR3 protein from the 5' RACE reads, leaving out DNA. The data show roughly 150,000 distinct CDR3 sequences, and the top ten clones hold around 21%. Sequencing used blood T cells: a sorted CD56 or NKG2C T cell subset, CD4+ or CD8+ T cells, or bulk PBMC T cells (not recorded which). The receptors shown here come from a man aged 18 to 69 in good health.

V gene TRBV5-1 combines with J gene TRBJ2-7; TCRdb reports TRBD2, a call that lacks DNA to check it against. This CDR3 is built from 17 residues. Germline-derived CDR1 and CDR2 are SGHRS and YFSETQ. The CDR3 loop is CASSLGTSGVFSYEQYF.

The V and J genes are TRBV5-1 and TRBJ2-3; no DNA is available, so the TRBD1 call from TCRdb remains unchecked. CDR3 length: 17 amino acids. Germline CDR1 reads SGHRS; CDR2 reads YFSETQ. Here the CDR3 reads CASSPYFGSSSTDTQYF. Full variable domain (remainder filled in from reference TRBV5-1 and TRBJ2-3): KAGVTQTPRYLIKTRGQQVTLSCSPISGHRSVSWYQQTPGQGLQFLFEYFSETQRNKGNFPGRFSGRQFSNSRSEMNVSTLELGDSALYLCASSPYFGSSSTDTQYFGPGTRLTVL.

The gene calls are TRBV6-5 and TRBJ2-7; TCRdb picks TRBD1, but there is no DNA to check that call. CDR1 and CDR2 (germline): MNHEY, SVGAGI. The CDR3 has 15 amino acids. CDR3 region: CASSSPGVQNYEQYF.

This chain joins TRBV11-1 and TRBJ2-6; without DNA, the TCRdb call of TRBD2 cannot be checked. CDR1 is SGHAT and CDR2 is FQDESV in the germline V gene (reference sequence). The CDR3 spans 18 residues. The CDR3 loop reads CASSPLGTVLSGANVLTF.

CDR3 region: CSVRVWGTGGYEQYF. The chain couples TRBV29-1 to TRBJ2-7; TCRdb proposes TRBD1, but this gene call is untestable without DNA. In germline, CDR1 is SQVTM, CDR2 ANQGSEA. This CDR3 region has 15 residues.

V usage is TRBV6-1 and J usage is TRBJ2-1. CDR1 MNHNS and CDR2 SASEGT come from the germline V gene. The CDR3 contains 13 residues. CDR3 residues: CASSEAGHNEQFF.

CDR3 sequence: CSARALTSGDYNEQFF. The chain links TRBV20-1 to TRBJ2-1; TCRdb picks TRBD2, but there is no DNA to check that call. Germline CDR1 is DFQATT and CDR2 is SNEGSKA (reference sequence). This CDR3 spans 16 amino acids.

This clonotype counts as medium-sized by frequency. The CDR3 loop reads CASSELGQGETQYF. The chain couples TRBV25-1 to TRBJ2-5; TCRdb proposes TRBD1, but this gene call is untestable without DNA. The germline CDR1 and CDR2 sequences are MGHDK and SYGVNS. CDR3 length: 14 residues.

V usage is TRBV6-5 and J usage is TRBJ2-7; TCRdb designates TRBD1, a call that cannot be tested without DNA. This CDR3 comprises 18 residues. Germline lookup yields CDR1 MNHEY and CDR2 SVGAGI. The CDR3 is CASSYSPVQGLGAYEQYF.

V and J are TRBV7-9 and TRBJ1-1; TCRdb's D call of TRBD1 is untestable without DNA. The CDR3 runs 11 residues. CDR1 and CDR2 (germline): SEHNR, FQNEAQ (reference sequence). CDR3 protein: CASSFGRGAFF.

Here the CDR3 reads CASSEAGATNEKLFF. The chain recombines TRBV6-1 with TRBJ1-4. The CDR3 covers 15 residues. Looked up from germline, CDR1 is MNHNS and CDR2 is SASEGT.

This chain links TRBV12-3 or TRBV12-4 with TRBJ2-7; TCRdb's D gene call, TRBD2, goes unchecked for lack of DNA. The CDR3 runs to 16 residues. The CDR3 protein is CASSPAPLAGGYEQYF.

V and J are TRBV12-3 or TRBV12-4 and TRBJ2-1; TCRdb calls TRBD1, which cannot be checked without DNA. CDR3 size: 18 residues. The CDR3 spells CASSASGTGDVFYNEQFF.

This chain connects TRBV27 to TRBJ1-1. Looked up from germline, CDR1 is MNHEY and CDR2 is SMNVEV (reference sequence). The CDR3 has 14 amino acids. This chain's CDR3 is CASSLVVHSTEAFF.

This rearrangement joins TRBV28 to TRBJ2-6; TCRdb selects TRBD1, and the lack of DNA leaves this call unchecked. Germline-derived CDR1 and CDR2 are MDHEN and SYDVKM. The length of the CDR3 is 14 residues. The CDR3 is CASSVPLRANVLTF.

The chain is built from TRBV7-9 and TRBJ1-2. The CDR3 has 14 amino acids. Germline V gives CDR1 SEHNR, CDR2 FQNEAQ (reference sequence). CDR3: CASSFGSRTYGYTF.

The chain carries TRBV25-1 and TRBJ1-2; checking the TCRdb D call of TRBD1 is not possible without DNA. Germline V CDR1 and CDR2: MGHDK, SYGVNS. This CDR3 is built from 15 residues. The CDR3 region is CASSENTGGAYGYTF.

V gene TRBV19 combines with J gene TRBJ2-5; the TCRdb call, TRBD1, lacks DNA for checking. Germline-derived CDR1 and CDR2 are LNHDA and SQIVND (reference sequence). There are 15 residues in the CDR3. CDR3 loop: CASSIPTGAQETQYF.